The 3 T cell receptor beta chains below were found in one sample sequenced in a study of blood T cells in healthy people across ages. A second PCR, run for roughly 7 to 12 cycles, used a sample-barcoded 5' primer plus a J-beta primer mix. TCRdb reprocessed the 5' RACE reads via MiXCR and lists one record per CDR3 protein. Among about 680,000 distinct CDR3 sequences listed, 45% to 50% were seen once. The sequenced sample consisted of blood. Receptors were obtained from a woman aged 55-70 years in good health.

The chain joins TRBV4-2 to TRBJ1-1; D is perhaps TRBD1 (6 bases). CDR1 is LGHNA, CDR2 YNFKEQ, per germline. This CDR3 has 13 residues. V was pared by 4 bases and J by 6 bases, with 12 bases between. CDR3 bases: TGTGCCAGCAGCCCAGGGGTTTGGGCTGAAGCTTTCTTT. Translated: CASSPGVWAEAFF.

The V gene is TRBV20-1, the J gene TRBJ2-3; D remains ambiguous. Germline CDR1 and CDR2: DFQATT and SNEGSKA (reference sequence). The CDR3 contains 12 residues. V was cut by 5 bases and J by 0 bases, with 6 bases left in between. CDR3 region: CSAHPSTDTQYF. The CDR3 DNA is TGCAGTGCTCACCCTAGCACAGATACGCAGTATTTT.

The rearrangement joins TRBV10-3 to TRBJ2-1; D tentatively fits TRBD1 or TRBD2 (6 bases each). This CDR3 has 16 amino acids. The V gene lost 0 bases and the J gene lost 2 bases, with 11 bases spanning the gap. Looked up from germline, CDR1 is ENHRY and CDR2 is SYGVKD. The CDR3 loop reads CAISESIGGPYNEQFF. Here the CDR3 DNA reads TGTGCCATCAGTGAGTCCATTGGGGGGCCCTACAATGAGCAGTTCTTC.